This record covers a single TCR beta chain. Its cognate antigen is unknown. This sample includes further DNA sequences coding for the same CDR3. This CDR3 region has 15 residues. Germline V CDR1 and CDR2: SGHRS, YFSETQ. Trimming removed 4 bases at V and 3 bases at J, with 14 bases between. This sample was included in a study of T cells in narcolepsy. Study overall: Patients with NT1 or NT2 and healthy control donors were enrolled. Overall study findings and caveats: Healthy controls reportedly lacked the autoreactive clonotypes serially found in patients' blood. Comparing one patient's CSF and blood CD4+ clonotypes highlighted HCRT- and TRIB2-specific autoreactive clonotypes. Some memory CD4+ repertoires had no autoreactive clone sequences.

Clones were sequenced by immunoSEQ multiplex PCR, and TCRdb holds only the in-frame ones, with some missing. Altogether fewer than 35,000 clones are present, around 83% being singletons, with the ten largest covering 2.6%. The sequencing input was CD45RA- memory CD4+ T cells from PBMCs. The sequence came from a human donor with narcolepsy. V is TRBV5-1 and J is TRBJ1-5; D remains ambiguous. The CDR3 reads CASSPTYFSNQPQHF. The DNA of the CDR3 is TGCGCCAGCAGCCCTACCTATTTCTCCAATCAGCCCCAGCATTTT.